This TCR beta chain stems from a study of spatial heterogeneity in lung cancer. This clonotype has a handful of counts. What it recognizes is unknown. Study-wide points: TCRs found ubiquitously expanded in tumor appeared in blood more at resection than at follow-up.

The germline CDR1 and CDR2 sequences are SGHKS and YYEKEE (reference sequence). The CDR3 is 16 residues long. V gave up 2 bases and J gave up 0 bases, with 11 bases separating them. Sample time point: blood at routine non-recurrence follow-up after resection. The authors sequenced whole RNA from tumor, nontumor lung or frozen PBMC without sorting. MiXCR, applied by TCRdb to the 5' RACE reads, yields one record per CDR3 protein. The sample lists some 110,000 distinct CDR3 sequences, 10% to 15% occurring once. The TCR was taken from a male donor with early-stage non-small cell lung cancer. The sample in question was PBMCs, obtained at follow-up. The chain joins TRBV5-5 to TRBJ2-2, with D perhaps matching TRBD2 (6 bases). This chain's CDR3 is CASSFAGPTNTGELFF. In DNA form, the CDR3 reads TGTGCCAGCAGCTTCGCGGGACCGACGAACACCGGGGAGCTGTTTTTT.